This entry lists 21 T cell receptor beta chains sequenced from one sample in a study of blood T cells in healthy people across ages. A second PCR, run for 7 to 11 cycles, used a sample-barcoded 5' primer plus a J-beta primer mix. One entry per CDR3 protein, called by TCRdb with MiXCR from the 5' RACE reads. This repertoire shows 850,000 to 1,300,000 distinct CDR3 sequences, over 35% found once; its top ten account for approximately 17%. The sample consisted of blood. The receptor source for this set is a woman in her sixties in good health.

The chain is built from TRBV18 and TRBJ2-6; the D is unclear. Germline lookup yields CDR1 KGHSH and CDR2 LQKENI. CDR3 length: 17 amino acids. V shed 1 base and J shed 6 bases, with 16 bases lying between them. CDR3 coding DNA: TGTGCCAGCTCACCACTGAAGGCGGCAGGCTTGGCCAACGTCCTGACTTTC. Residues: CASSPLKAAGLANVLTF. Using reference TRBV18 and TRBJ2-6 for the parts outside the CDR3, the full variable domain is NAGVMQNPRHLVRRRGQEARLRCSPMKGHSHVYWYRQLPEEGLKFMVYLQKENIIDESGMPKERFSAEFPKEGPSILRIQQVVRGDSAAYFCASSPLKAAGLANVLTFGAGSRLTVL.

This chain joins TRBV7-9 and TRBJ2-3; no reliable D call. V was clipped by 3 bases and J by 4 bases, with 8 bases between them. CDR1 is SEHNR and CDR2 is FQNEAQ in the germline V gene (reference sequence). CDR3 length: 13 residues. The CDR3 loop is CASSFAYSDTQYF. The DNA of the CDR3 is TGTGCCAGCAGCTTTGCCTACTCAGATACGCAGTATTTT.

The table lists this clonotype with a count of one. This rearrangement joins TRBV7-6 to TRBJ2-2; D assignment may be TRBD1 or TRBD2 (6 bases each). The CDR3 sequence is 17 residues long. The V end was cut by 0 bases, the J end by 4 bases, with 15 bases between. Germline values: CDR1 SGHVS, CDR2 FNYEAQ. The CDR3 DNA reads as TGTGCCAGCAGCTTAGCGGGGGGCAGGCCCCGCACCGGGGAGCTGTTTTTT. Translated, it gives CASSLAGGRPRTGELFF.

Only a few counts were recorded for this clonotype. The chain employs TRBV5-1 and TRBJ2-1; 8 bases line up with TRBD1. In germline, CDR1 is SGHRS, CDR2 YFSETQ. This CDR3 spans 14 amino acids. V dropped 4 bases and J dropped 5; count of bases not matched to a gene: 5. The CDR3 protein is CASSNRGAHNEQFF. CDR3 nucleotide sequence: TGCGCCAGCAGCAACAGGGGGGCCCACAATGAGCAGTTCTTC.

The chain carries TRBV7-6 and TRBJ2-7, with 8 bases fitting TRBD2. CDR1 SGHVS and CDR2 FNYEAQ come from the germline V gene. Losses at the gene ends were 1 base for V and 5 bases for J; bases not matched to a gene: 7. This CDR3 has 15 residues. This CDR3 is CASSLVGRGGDEQYF. The CDR3 DNA follows: TGTGCCAGCAGCTTAGTCGGACGGGGGGGCGACGAGCAGTACTTC.

A few counts support this clonotype. The CDR3 sequence: CASSSNRPTTGAVRDRSYEQYF. The CDR3 nucleotides are TGTGCCAGCAGTTCAAACCGGCCTACTACAGGGGCCGTGCGGGATAGGTCCTACGAGCAGTACTTC. The V and J genes are TRBV27 and TRBJ2-7; D might be TRBD1 (7 bases). V lost 4 bases, J lost 1 base, and 35 bases lay in between. Germline assignment: CDR1 MNHEY and CDR2 SMNVEV (reference sequence). CDR3 length equals 22 residues.

This clonotype has at least ten counts. This chain joins TRBV29-1 and TRBJ2-7, with a weak D call TRBD1 (5 bases). Trimming left V 1 base short and J 3 bases short, with 10 bases between. The length of the CDR3 is 13 residues. CDR1 and CDR2 from the germline V gene are SQVTM and ANQGSEA. The chain's CDR3 is CSVEGQGHYEQYF. CDR3 in DNA: TGCAGCGTTGAAGGCCAGGGTCACTACGAGCAGTACTTC.

CDR3 sequence (DNA): TGCAGTGCAAGCCTAGCGGGAGGGCCAGGGTACCAAGAGACCCAGTACTTC. Amino acid sequence: CSASLAGGPGYQETQYF. The chain has TRBV20-1 and TRBJ2-5; 12 positions match TRBD2. J lost 0 bases, V lost 6 bases, and 11 bases had no gene match. The CDR3 covers 17 residues. Germline CDR1 is DFQATT and CDR2 is SNEGSKA (reference sequence).

The V call is TRBV14, the J call TRBJ2-5; 8 bases are shared with TRBD1. Germline loops: CDR1 SGHDN, CDR2 FVKESK. The length of the CDR3 is 15 residues. The V and J ends lost 4 bases and 0 bases, in that order; junction bases with no gene match: 4. CDR3 nucleotides: TGTGCCAGCAGCCCGGACAGGGCGTACCAAGAGACCCAGTACTTC. It translates to CASSPDRAYQETQYF. Full variable domain (remainder filled in from reference TRBV14 and TRBJ2-5): EAGVTQFPSHSVIEKGQTVTLRCDPISGHDNLYWYRRVMGKEIKFLLHFVKESKQDESGMPNNRFLAERTGGTYSTLKVQPAELEDSGVYFCASSPDRAYQETQYFGPGTRLLVL.

V is TRBV6-5 and J is TRBJ2-1; D is perhaps TRBD2 (6 bases). The V gene's germline CDR1 is MNHEY and CDR2 SVGAGI. Trimming cost V 2 bases and J 2 bases, with 13 bases left between them. CDR3 length: 16 residues. CDR3 region: CASSYLIAATYNEQFF. CDR3 bases: TGTGCCAGCAGTTACCTGATAGCGGCAACCTACAATGAGCAGTTCTTC.

V is TRBV12-3 or TRBV12-4 and J is TRBJ2-3, with 8 bases that match TRBD2. J gave up 4 bases and V 6 bases, and 21 bases lay outside the gene matches. The CDR3 has 19 residues. CDR3 bases: TGTGCCAGCAGCGGCCCAATGGGACTAGTGGGAGGTTCGGCAGATACGCAGTATTTT. It specifies CASSGPMGLVGGSADTQYF.

This clonotype was observed a few times. The chain recombines TRBV3-1 with TRBJ2-3; 10 nucleotides align to TRBD2. In germline, CDR1 is LGHDT, CDR2 YNNKEL (reference sequence). The CDR3 covers 16 residues. V lost 0 bases, J lost 4 bases, and 4 bases stayed unmatched. The CDR3 coding sequence is TGTGCCAGCAGCCAAGAACTAGCGGGGTCGGCAGATACGCAGTATTTT. Translated: CASSQELAGSADTQYF.

This clonotype has just a few counts. This chain joins TRBV12-3 or TRBV12-4 and TRBJ2-7, with a possible D match to TRBD2 (6 bases). CDR3 length: 14 residues. Trimming left V 1 base short and J 6 bases short, with 13 bases between. This CDR3 is CASSLVTRAGEQYF. CDR3 DNA sequence: TGTGCCAGCAGTTTAGTGACTAGGGCGGGCGAGCAGTACTTC.

This clonotype was observed a handful of times. The CDR3 DNA is TGTGCCCCCCAAAGGTGTAGTGGCTACACCTTC. This codes for CAPQRCSGYTF. The chain links TRBV21-1 to TRBJ1-2. TRBV21-1 is a pseudogene segment. The CDR3 loop spans 11 amino acids.

In its sample, this clonotype was seen many times. This rearrangement joins TRBV29-1 to TRBJ2-5, with D unclear. Trimming pared 5 bases from V and 2 bases from J, leaving 9 bases between. This CDR3 has 12 amino acids. Germline V CDR1 and CDR2: SQVTM, ANQGSEA. The CDR3 here is CSVSLSQETQYF. In nucleotides, the CDR3 is TGCAGCGTTTCCCTCTCGCAAGAGACCCAGTACTTC.

The rearrangement joins TRBV11-3 to TRBJ2-5; D possibly corresponds to TRBD2 (6 bases). Trimming pared 5 bases from V and 2 bases from J, leaving 15 bases between. The CDR3 spans 15 residues. CDR1 and CDR2 from the germline V gene are SGHNT and YENEEA. The CDR3 region is CASSPGVGRQETQYF. The CDR3 bases are TGTGCCAGCAGCCCGGGAGTAGGACGGCAAGAGACCCAGTACTTC.

The rearrangement joins TRBV27 to TRBJ1-4; 10 bases are a match to TRBD1. Trimming at V came to 5 bases and at J to 8 bases, leaving 11 bases not matched to a gene. Germline CDR1 MNHEY, CDR2 SMNVEV (reference sequence). The CDR3 consists of 16 residues. The CDR3 sequence is CASSPRQGAVREKLFF. The DNA of the CDR3 is TGTGCCAGCAGTCCCCGACAGGGGGCGGTACGGGAAAAACTGTTTTTT.

This clonotype came up a few times. The J gene is TRBJ1-1, the V gene TRBV6-6, with D maybe TRBD1 (5 bases). V lost 6 bases, J lost 4 bases, and 12 bases lay in between. Germline values: CDR1 MNHNY, CDR2 SVGAGI (reference sequence). The CDR3 runs to 13 residues. The CDR3, as DNA: TGTGCCAGCAGCTTCGACAGATCCACTGAAGCTTTCTTT. Translating gives CASSFDRSTEAFF.

This chain joins TRBV20-1 and TRBJ2-3, with 10 bases identical to TRBD2. J gave up 2 bases and V 0 bases, and 2 bases lay outside the gene matches. The CDR3 has 15 residues. Germline V gives CDR1 DFQATT, CDR2 SNEGSKA (reference sequence). CDR3 loop: CSARELAGYTDTQYF. The CDR3 DNA reads as TGCAGTGCTAGAGAACTAGCGGGATACACAGATACGCAGTATTTT.

The rearrangement links TRBV12-3 or TRBV12-4 to TRBJ2-7; D might be TRBD2 (6 bases). CDR3 length: 14 amino acids. V shed 4 bases and J shed 0 bases, with 10 bases lying between them. CDR3 amino acids: CASSSAGSSYEQYF. In DNA, the CDR3 is TGTGCCAGCAGTTCGGCCGGGAGCTCCTACGAGCAGTACTTC.

The chain carries TRBV28 and TRBJ1-2; D might be TRBD1 (6 bases). There are 15 residues in the CDR3. Per germline, CDR1 MDHEN and CDR2 SYDVKM. V was shortened by 7 bases and J by 8 bases, with 23 bases between the two germline ends. The CDR3 coding sequence is TGTGCCAGCATACGGCAGGGGAACCTCTGGGTAGGCTACACCTTC. It is translated as CASIRQGNLWVGYTF.